Each of the 20 T cell receptor beta chains below was sequenced from the same sample in a study of blood T cells in healthy people across ages. Through a sample-barcoded 5' primer and a J-beta primer mix, a second PCR was run for 7 to 11 cycles. TCRdb used MiXCR to reprocess the 5' RACE reads, holding one entry per CDR3 protein. The data show about 1,600,000 distinct CDR3 sequences, 35% to 45% seen once. Sequencing was carried out using blood. The origin of the receptors is a woman aged 18-29 years in good health.

This clonotype was seen a few times. This chain connects TRBV4-1 to TRBJ2-2; D gene uncertain. CDR3 length: 15 amino acids. Between the trimmed V and J ends, which lost 2 bases and 2 bases, there was a span of 9 bases. From germline, CDR1 is MGHRA and CDR2 YSYEKL. The chain's CDR3 is CASSQPNLNTGELFF. The CDR3 nucleotides are TGCGCCAGCAGCCAACCCAACCTAAACACCGGGGAGCTGTTTTTT.

The chain links TRBV9 to TRBJ2-7; D possibly matches TRBD1 or TRBD2 (5 bases each). The CDR3 is 15 amino acids. The ends were cut back, 0 bases at V and 4 bases at J, with 14 bases in the middle. The germline CDR1 and CDR2 sequences are SGDLS and YYNGEE. CDR3 nucleotide sequence: TGTGCCAGCAGCGTAGGTTCGGGGCTGGTGTACGAGCAGTACTTC. This sequence encodes CASSVGSGLVYEQYF.

This chain joins TRBV12-5 and TRBJ2-1; TRBD2 matches at 10 bases. CDR1 is LGHNT, CDR2 FRNRAP, per germline. The trim removed 6 bases at V and 6 bases at J, leaving 8 bases unmatched. The CDR3 totals 15 residues. This CDR3 reads CASGRASGGPNEQFF. Here the CDR3 DNA reads TGTGCTAGTGGCCGGGCTAGCGGGGGCCCCAATGAGCAGTTCTTC.

This chain joins TRBV2 and TRBJ2-3; 8 bases match TRBD2. The trim removed 11 bases at V and 3 bases at J, leaving 13 bases unmatched. The germline gives CDR1 SNHLY, CDR2 FYNNEI. This CDR3 comprises 15 residues. The CDR3 is CAGSGKAGVTDTQYF. Written as DNA, the CDR3 is TGTGCCGGGAGCGGGAAAGCGGGAGTAACAGATACGCAGTATTTT.

This sequence joins TRBV6-5 and TRBJ1-3, with D possibly being TRBD1 (5 bases). V was cut by 6 bases and J by 1 base, with 16 bases left in between. Germline V lookup: CDR1 MNHEY, CDR2 SVGAGI. The CDR3 is 16 residues long. Here the CDR3 reads CASSSPGGSSGNTIYF. The CDR3 DNA sequence: TGTGCCAGCAGCTCCCCTGGGGGGTCGTCTGGAAACACCATATATTTT.

Comments on this clonotype: Relative to the germline gene, one junction end is altered; a read error may explain this. The V and J genes are TRBV24-1 and TRBJ2-3; D perhaps matches TRBD2 (5 bases). There are 13 residues in the CDR3. CDR1 and CDR2 from the germline V gene are KGHDR and SFDVKD. The CDR3 region is CAASLGGTDTQYF. CDR3 in DNA: TGTGCCGCCAGTCTGGGAGGCACAGATACGCAGTATTTT.

The rearrangement uses TRBV6-1 and TRBJ2-3; no firm D call. This CDR3 contains 13 residues. Trimming shortened V by 4 bases and J by 3 bases, and 8 bases separated the two germline ends. Germline lookup yields CDR1 MNHNS and CDR2 SASEGT. Here the CDR3 reads CASSATTTDTQYF. The CDR3, as DNA: TGTGCCAGCAGTGCCACGACAACAGATACGCAGTATTTT.

This rearrangement joins TRBV7-8 to TRBJ2-7; TRBD2 matches 8 bases. CDR3 length: 15 amino acids. V gave up 5 bases and J gave up 7 bases; unmatched junction bases: 13. Germline values: CDR1 SGHVS, CDR2 FQNEAQ. The CDR3 loop reads CASSPGGRTYNEQYF. In nucleotides, the CDR3 is TGTGCCAGCAGCCCGGGGGGGCGGACCTACAATGAGCAGTACTTC.

The V call is TRBV5-4, the J call TRBJ1-2; D is unclear. There are 12 residues in the CDR3. Germline V gene data show CDR1 as SGHNT and CDR2 as YYREEE (reference sequence). Between the trimmed V and J ends, which lost 1 base and 8 bases, there was a span of 9 bases. The CDR3 sequence: CASSLRPTGYTF. CDR3 nucleotide sequence: TGTGCCAGCAGCTTGCGACCGACCGGCTACACCTTC. Drawing the rest from reference TRBV5-4 and TRBJ1-2, the complete variable domain is ETGVTQSPTHLIKTRGQQVTLRCSSQSGHNTVSWYQQALGQGPQFIFQYYREEENGRGNFPPRFSGLQFPNYSSELNVNALELDDSALYLCASSLRPTGYTFGSGTRLTVV.

The chain uses TRBV4-1 and TRBJ1-2, with TRBD1 matching over 7 bases. This CDR3 spans 13 amino acids. V trimming: 3 bases; J trimming: 7 bases; junction bases outside the gene matches: 5. In germline, CDR1 is MGHRA, CDR2 YSYEKL. CDR3 loop: CASSQPQGVGYTF. Written as DNA, the CDR3 is TGCGCCAGCAGCCAGCCCCAGGGGGTTGGCTACACCTTC.

The gene calls are TRBV4-1 and TRBJ1-1, with D perhaps TRBD1 (5 bases). The V end lost 0 bases, the J end lost 7 bases, and 15 bases lay between the germline ends. The CDR3 runs to 15 residues. CDR1 MGHRA and CDR2 YSYEKL come from the germline V gene. The CDR3 DNA follows: TGCGCCAGCAGCCAAGACGGCAGCAGGGTTAGTGAAGCTTTCTTT. Protein sequence: CASSQDGSRVSEAFF.

The CDR3, as DNA: TGTGCCAGCAGTTTTGCCTCAGGGCCTGGAGGGCAGTATTTT. Translating gives CASSFASGPGGQYF. The chain couples TRBV27 to TRBJ2-3; D assignment may be TRBD1 or TRBD2 (5 bases each). V lost 3 bases, J lost 11 bases, and 18 bases lay in between. CDR3 size: 14 residues. Germline CDR1 and CDR2: MNHEY and SMNVEV (reference sequence).

The chain links TRBV7-9 to TRBJ2-5; 7 nucleotides line up with TRBD1. Germline V gene sequence: CDR1 SEHNR, CDR2 FQNEAQ (reference sequence). After removal of 3 bases from V and 5 bases from J, the junction contained 9 bases not matched to a gene. The CDR3 is made up of 15 amino acids. The CDR3 region has the DNA TGTGCCAGCAGCTTCCCGACAGGGTATGAGGAGACCCAGTACTTC. It yields the protein CASSFPTGYEETQYF.

The V gene is TRBV30, the J gene TRBJ2-3; 7 nucleotides agree with TRBD2. Germline trimming cut 5 bases from V and 3 bases from J; bases unmatched to any gene: 5. The CDR3 has 13 residues. CDR1 and CDR2 from the germline V gene are GTSNPN and SVGIG (reference sequence). The CDR3 loop is CAWGWDYTDTQYF. CDR3 coding DNA: TGTGCCTGGGGATGGGACTATACAGATACGCAGTATTTT.

The chain has TRBV29-1 and TRBJ2-1; D perhaps matches TRBD2 (6 bases). The CDR3 has 15 amino acids. Trimming stripped 4 bases from V and 10 bases from J, with 23 bases between. From germline, CDR1 is SQVTM and CDR2 ANQGSEA. The CDR3 is CSVARQGGLGYEQFF. For the CDR3, the DNA is TGCAGCGTTGCTCGGCAGGGAGGCCTAGGTTACGAGCAGTTCTTC.

This chain joins TRBV20-1 and TRBJ1-1; TRBD1 is a possible D gene (6 bases). Germline assignment: CDR1 DFQATT and CDR2 SNEGSKA (reference sequence). V was pared by 1 base and J by 4 bases, with 13 bases between. CDR3 length: 14 residues. The CDR3 DNA follows: TGCAGTGCTAGAGGTGCAGGGGTGAGCACTGAAGCTTTCTTT. Its protein product is CSARGAGVSTEAFF.

The chain couples TRBV12-3 or TRBV12-4 to TRBJ1-4, with a tentative D call TRBD1 (6 bases). This CDR3 comprises 14 residues. Trimming removed 6 bases at V and 3 bases at J, with 11 bases between. The CDR3 sequence: CASSRDRSNEKLFF. CDR3 DNA: TGTGCCAGCAGCCGAGACAGGTCTAATGAAAAACTGTTTTTT.

The chain uses TRBV6-1 and TRBJ2-3; 8 bases are a match to TRBD1. After removal of 5 bases from V and 0 bases from J, the junction contained 10 bases not matched to a gene. The germline V gene encodes CDR1 MNHNS and CDR2 SASEGT. The CDR3 loop spans 17 amino acids. This chain's CDR3 is CASSTNLGQGSTDTQYF. Written as DNA, the CDR3 is TGTGCCAGCAGTACAAACCTCGGACAGGGTAGCACAGATACGCAGTATTTT.

This chain connects TRBV29-1 to TRBJ1-2; TRBD1 is a possible D gene (5 bases). Trimming removed 6 bases at V and 3 bases at J, with 26 bases between. CDR3 length: 17 residues. Germline V gene data show CDR1 as SQVTM and CDR2 as ANQGSEA. CDR3 residues: CSVVVFVLPQGDYGYTF. Written as DNA, the CDR3 is TGCAGCGTAGTTGTTTTTGTCCTGCCGCAGGGAGACTATGGCTACACCTTC.

The V call is TRBV20-1, the J call TRBJ2-6; D is unresolved. The CDR3 has 14 residues. Germline lookup yields CDR1 DFQATT and CDR2 SNEGSKA (reference sequence). Trimming cost V 3 bases and J 4 bases, with 10 bases left between them. The DNA for the CDR3 is TGCAGTGCTAGTTACGGCGAGGGGGCCAACGTCCTGACTTTC. Translation: CSASYGEGANVLTF.